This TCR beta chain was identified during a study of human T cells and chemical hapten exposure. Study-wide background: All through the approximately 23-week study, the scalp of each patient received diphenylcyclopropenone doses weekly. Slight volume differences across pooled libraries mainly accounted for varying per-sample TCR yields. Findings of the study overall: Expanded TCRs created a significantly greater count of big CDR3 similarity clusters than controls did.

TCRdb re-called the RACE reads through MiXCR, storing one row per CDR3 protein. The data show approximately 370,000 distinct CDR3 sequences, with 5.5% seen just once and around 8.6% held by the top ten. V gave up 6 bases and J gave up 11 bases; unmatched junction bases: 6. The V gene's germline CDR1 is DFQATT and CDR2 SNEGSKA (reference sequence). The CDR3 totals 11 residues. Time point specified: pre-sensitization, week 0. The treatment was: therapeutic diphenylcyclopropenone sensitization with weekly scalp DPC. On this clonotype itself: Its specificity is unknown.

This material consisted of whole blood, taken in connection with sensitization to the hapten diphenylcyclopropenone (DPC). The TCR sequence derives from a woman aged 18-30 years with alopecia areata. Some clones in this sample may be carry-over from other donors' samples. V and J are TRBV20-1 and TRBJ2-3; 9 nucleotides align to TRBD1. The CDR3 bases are TGCAGTGCCAGATGGGACAGGGAGCAGTATTTT. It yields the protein CSARWDREQYF.